A selection of T cell receptor beta chains follows, all from one sample in a study of cytomegalovirus exposure and HLA in healthy donors. The data were produced by immunoSEQ multiplex PCR, yet TCRdb's version contains in-frame clones alone and is incomplete. The repertoire includes tens of thousands of clones, around 76% of them detected once, and around 6% sits in the top ten. Sequenced sample: PBMCs. The receptor set was obtained from a male donor in good health and CMV-seropositive. Both conserved end residues are part of each CDR3. A D gene is named only where the DNA matches it firmly. A row's size may be missing; if present it is once, few, many or a size class.

J: TRBJ1-1
D: TRBD1
size: NA
V: TRBV28
CDR3: CASSFLTGSEAFF
DNA: TGTGCCAGCAGTTTCTTGACAGGGTCTGAAGCTTTCTTT

J: TRBJ1-6
D: NA
size: NA
V: TRBV5-6
CDR3: CASSLALTGTNNSPLHF
DNA: TGTGCCAGCAGCTTGGCCTTGACCGGGACTAATAATTCACCCCTCCACTTT

J: TRBJ2-5
D: TRBD1
size: NA
V: TRBV14
CDR3: CASSRDRGLETQYF
DNA: TGTGCCAGCAGCCGAGACAGGGGGCTCGAGACCCAGTACTTC

J: TRBJ2-3
D: TRBD2
size: NA
V: TRBV5-8
CDR3: CASSQGLQTSDTQYF
DNA: TGTGCCAGCAGCCAGGGACTACAAACTTCAGATACGCAGTATTTT

J: TRBJ2-7
D: TRBD2
size: NA
V: TRBV7-9
CDR3: CASSSGGLEQYF
DNA: TGTGCCAGCAGCTCGGGAGGTCTCGAGCAGTACTTC

J: TRBJ1-2
D: NA
size: NA
V: TRBV7-8
CDR3: CASSPAGSGYYGYTF
DNA: TGTGCCAGCAGCCCAGCTGGGTCGGGGTACTATGGCTACACCTTC

J: TRBJ2-1
D: NA
size: NA
V: TRBV21-1
CDR3: CASSKGRIKQFF
DNA: TGTGCCAGCAGCAAAGGGAGAATAAAGCAGTTCTTC

J: TRBJ2-5
D: TRBD1
size: NA
V: TRBV18
CDR3: CASSPTGAGETQYF
DNA: TGTGCCAGCTCACCGACAGGGGCAGGGGAGACCCAGTACTTC

J: TRBJ2-7
D: NA
size: NA
V: TRBV6-1
CDR3: CASSEVLYSYEQYF
DNA: TGTGCCAGCAGTGAAGTTCTGTATTCCTACGAGCAGTACTTC

J: TRBJ1-2
D: TRBD1
size: NA
V: TRBV10-3
CDR3: CAISDDRAGGYTF
DNA: TGTGCCATCAGTGATGACAGGGCTGGCGGCTACACCTTC

J: TRBJ2-7
D: NA
size: NA
V: TRBV28
CDR3: CASSLPPGHRYYEQYF
DNA: TGTGCCAGCAGTTTACCCCCGGGACACCGATACTACGAGCAGTACTTC

J: TRBJ2-7
D: TRBD2
size: NA
V: TRBV4-1
CDR3: CASSQVAGADSYEQYF
DNA: TGCGCCAGCAGCCAGGTAGCGGGAGCCGATTCCTACGAGCAGTACTTC

J: TRBJ1-1
D: NA
size: once
V: TRBV5-5
CDR3: CASSLVTGEAFF
DNA: TGTGCCAGCAGCTTGGTGACAGGTGAAGCTTTCTTT

J: TRBJ2-6
D: NA
size: NA
V: TRBV19
CDR3: CASSWPSGANVLTF
DNA: TGTGCCAGTAGCTGGCCATCTGGGGCCAACGTCCTGACTTTC

J: TRBJ2-6
D: TRBD1
size: few
V: TRBV6-1
CDR3: CASSELQGKTNVLTF
DNA: TGTGCCAGCAGTGAATTACAGGGGAAAACCAACGTCCTGACTTTC

J: TRBJ2-1
D: NA
size: once
V: TRBV11-3
CDR3: CASSLEQGGVNNEQFF
DNA: TGTGCCAGCAGTCTAGAACAGGGGGGGGTTAACAATGAGCAGTTCTTC

J: TRBJ2-6
D: NA
size: NA
V: TRBV27
CDR3: CASSGVSGVLTF
DNA: TGTGCCAGCAGTGGAGTATCCGGCGTCCTGACTTTC

J: TRBJ2-7
D: TRBD1
size: NA
V: TRBV5-4
CDR3: CASSTTGDEQYF
DNA: TGTGCCAGCAGCACGACAGGGGACGAGCAGTACTTC

J: TRBJ1-2
D: NA
size: NA
V: TRBV6-1
CDR3: CASSGAGVGGYTF
DNA: TGTGCCAGCAGTGGGGCAGGGGTGGGCGGCTACACCTTC

J: TRBJ1-2
D: NA
size: few
V: TRBV28
CDR3: CASRTAPGINYGYTF
DNA: TGTGCCAGCAGAACGGCCCCCGGGATAAACTATGGCTACACCTTC

J: TRBJ1-1
D: NA
size: NA
V: TRBV7-9
CDR3: CASSLATPGEAFF
DNA: TGTGCCAGCAGCTTAGCAACGCCGGGGGAAGCTTTCTTT

J: TRBJ2-7
D: NA
size: NA
V: TRBV5-4
CDR3: CASSSALAGSYEQYF
DNA: TGTGCCAGCAGTAGTGCTCTCGCGGGGAGCTACGAGCAGTACTTC

J: TRBJ2-7
D: TRBD2
size: NA
V: TRBV27
CDR3: CASKSTSGSVSYEQYF
DNA: TGTGCCAGCAAATCTACTAGCGGGAGTGTCTCCTACGAGCAGTACTTC

J: TRBJ1-2
D: TRBD1
size: NA
V: TRBV28
CDR3: CASSLRRGRQGGNYGYTF
DNA: TGTGCCAGCAGTTTACGGAGGGGCCGACAGGGAGGTAACTATGGCTACACCTTC

J: TRBJ2-5
D: TRBD1
size: NA
V: TRBV9
CDR3: CASSVGPGGLETQYF
DNA: TGTGCCAGCAGCGTAGGTCCAGGGGGCTTGGAGACCCAGTACTTC

J: TRBJ2-2
D: TRBD1
size: NA
V: TRBV28
CDR3: CASDPQGAGTGELFF
DNA: TGTGCCAGCGATCCACAGGGGGCGGGCACCGGGGAGCTGTTTTTT

J: TRBJ2-2
D: TRBD1
size: NA
V: TRBV5-1
CDR3: CASSLSRGRSTGELFF
DNA: TGCGCCAGCAGCTTGAGTAGGGGGCGGAGTACCGGGGAGCTGTTTTTT

J: TRBJ2-7
D: NA
size: NA
V: TRBV7-2
CDR3: CASSFTEGREQYF
DNA: TGTGCCAGCAGTTTTACAGAAGGTCGCGAGCAGTACTTC

J: TRBJ2-7
D: NA
size: once
V: TRBV28
CDR3: CASSVQVSYEQYF
DNA: TGTGCCAGCAGTGTTCAGGTCTCCTACGAGCAGTACTTC

J: TRBJ2-7
D: TRBD1
size: few
V: TRBV6-5
CDR3: CASRSGQGSYEQYF
DNA: TGTGCCAGCAGATCCGGACAGGGGAGCTACGAGCAGTACTTC

J: TRBJ2-5
D: TRBD2
size: NA
V: TRBV6-5
CDR3: CASSYSRGGRGATQYF
DNA: TGTGCCAGCAGTTACTCTCGGGGGGGCAGGGGAGCGACCCAGTACTTC

J: TRBJ2-3
D: TRBD2
size: once
V: TRBV6-5
CDR3: CASSYSSGQADTQYF
DNA: TGTGCCAGCAGTTACTCTAGCGGGCAGGCAGATACGCAGTATTTT

J: TRBJ2-1
D: NA
size: once
V: TRBV9
CDR3: CASSVWEQVGDEQFF
DNA: TGTGCCAGCAGCGTTTGGGAGCAGGTGGGCGATGAGCAGTTCTTC

J: TRBJ2-1
D: TRBD2
size: NA
V: TRBV5-6
CDR3: CASSLVAGGPNEQFF
DNA: TGTGCCAGCAGCTTGGTAGCGGGAGGGCCGAACGAGCAGTTCTTC

J: TRBJ2-2
D: NA
size: NA
V: TRBV7-6
CDR3: CASSYDRNTGELFF
DNA: TGTGCCAGCAGCTACGACAGGAACACCGGGGAGCTGTTTTTT

J: TRBJ1-2
D: NA
size: NA
V: TRBV6-5
CDR3: CASSYSGALLGYGYTF
DNA: TGTGCCAGCAGTTACTCAGGGGCCCTGCTCGGCTATGGCTACACCTTC

J: TRBJ1-4
D: NA
size: NA
V: TRBV7-2
CDR3: CASSPRTATNEKLFF
DNA: TGTGCCAGCAGCCCCCGGACAGCAACTAATGAAAAACTGTTTTTT

J: TRBJ2-7
D: NA
size: NA
V: TRBV9
CDR3: CASSVEAQSEQYF
DNA: TGTGCCAGCAGCGTAGAGGCACAGAGCGAGCAGTACTTC

J: TRBJ2-5
D: NA
size: NA
V: TRBV4-2
CDR3: CASSQEVTAQETQYF
DNA: TGTGCCAGCAGCCAAGAGGTGACAGCCCAAGAGACCCAGTACTTC

J: TRBJ1-4
D: TRBD1
size: NA
V: TRBV19
CDR3: CASSPITGGNEKLFF
DNA: TGTGCCAGTAGCCCTATCACAGGGGGGAATGAAAAACTGTTTTTT

J: TRBJ1-2
D: NA
size: NA
V: TRBV28
CDR3: CASSSPSGYTF
DNA: TGTGCCAGCAGCTCCCCTTCAGGGTACACCTTC

J: TRBJ1-2
D: NA
size: NA
V: TRBV5-6
CDR3: CASSPGPGGGYGYTF
DNA: TGTGCCAGCAGCCCCGGACCGGGGGGGGGCTATGGCTACACCTTC

J: TRBJ1-5
D: TRBD1
size: NA
V: TRBV7-8
CDR3: CASSKRTGDNQPQHF
DNA: TGTGCCAGCAGCAAAAGGACAGGGGACAATCAGCCCCAGCATTTT

J: TRBJ2-3
D: TRBD1
size: NA
V: TRBV4-2
CDR3: CASSPGTGLGSGTDTQYF
DNA: TGTGCCAGCAGCCCGGGGACAGGTTTGGGGTCTGGCACAGATACGCAGTATTTT

J: TRBJ2-5
D: TRBD2
size: NA
V: TRBV5-4
CDR3: CASSLGAGEQYF
DNA: TGTGCCAGCAGCTTGGGTGCGGGGGAGCAGTACTTC

J: TRBJ1-1
D: NA
size: NA
V: TRBV7-9
CDR3: CASSPWGRGTEAFF
DNA: TGTGCCAGCAGCCCTTGGGGCAGGGGAACTGAAGCTTTCTTT

J: TRBJ1-5
D: NA
size: NA
V: TRBV7-2
CDR3: CASSLDGYSNQPQHF
DNA: TGTGCCAGCAGCTTAGACGGTTATAGCAATCAGCCCCAGCATTTT

J: TRBJ1-1
D: NA
size: few
V: TRBV18
CDR3: CASSRSRLRSEANTEAFF
DNA: TGTGCCAGCTCACGATCCCGCCTGCGATCGGAGGCGAACACTGAAGCTTTCTTT

J: TRBJ2-7
D: TRBD1
size: once
V: TRBV13
CDR3: CASSLGPGQGTSYEQYF
DNA: TGTGCCAGCAGCTTAGGCCCTGGACAGGGTACCTCCTACGAGCAGTACTTC

J: TRBJ2-7
D: TRBD1
size: NA
V: TRBV6-5
CDR3: CASSYFRGITYEQYF
DNA: TGTGCCAGCAGTTACTTCAGGGGGATTACCTACGAGCAGTACTTC

J: TRBJ2-7
D: TRBD2
size: few
V: TRBV6-1
CDR3: CASRSGLAVYEQYF
DNA: TGTGCCAGCCGGTCGGGACTAGCGGTATACGAGCAGTACTTC

J: TRBJ1-2
D: NA
size: NA
V: TRBV10-3
CDR3: CAISESRFRVRFYGYTF
DNA: TGTGCCATCAGTGAGTCGAGATTCAGGGTTAGGTTCTATGGCTACACCTTC

J: TRBJ1-2
D: TRBD1
size: NA
V: TRBV18
CDR3: CASSPPYGGQGYGYTF
DNA: TGTGCCAGCTCACCACCGTACGGGGGACAGGGCTATGGCTACACCTTC

J: TRBJ2-7
D: TRBD1
size: once
V: TRBV7-9
CDR3: CASSAGTGIGEQYF
DNA: TGTGCCAGCAGCGCCGGGACAGGGATCGGCGAGCAGTACTTC

J: TRBJ1-2
D: NA
size: few
V: TRBV6-6
CDR3: CASSYRTELWGYTF
DNA: TGTGCCAGCAGCTACAGGACAGAGCTCTGGGGCTACACCTTC